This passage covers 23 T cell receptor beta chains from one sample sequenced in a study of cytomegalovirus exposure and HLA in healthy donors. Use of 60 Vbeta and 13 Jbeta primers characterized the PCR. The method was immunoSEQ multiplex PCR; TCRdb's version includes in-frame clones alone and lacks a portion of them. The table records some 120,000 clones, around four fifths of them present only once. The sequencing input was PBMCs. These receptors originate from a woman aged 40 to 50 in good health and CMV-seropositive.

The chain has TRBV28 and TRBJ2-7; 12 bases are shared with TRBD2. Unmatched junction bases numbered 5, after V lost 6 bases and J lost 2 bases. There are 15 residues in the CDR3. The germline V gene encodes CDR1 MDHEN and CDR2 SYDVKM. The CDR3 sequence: CASRPRLAGAYEQYF. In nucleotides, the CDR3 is TGTGCCAGCAGACCCCGACTAGCGGGGGCCTACGAGCAGTACTTC.

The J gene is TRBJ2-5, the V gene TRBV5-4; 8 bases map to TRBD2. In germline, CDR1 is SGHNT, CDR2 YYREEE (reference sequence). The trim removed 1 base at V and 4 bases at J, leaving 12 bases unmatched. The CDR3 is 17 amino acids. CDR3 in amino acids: CASSLLRLTSERETQYF. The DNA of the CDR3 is TGTGCCAGCAGCTTGCTTCGTCTGACTAGCGAACGAGAGACCCAGTACTTC.

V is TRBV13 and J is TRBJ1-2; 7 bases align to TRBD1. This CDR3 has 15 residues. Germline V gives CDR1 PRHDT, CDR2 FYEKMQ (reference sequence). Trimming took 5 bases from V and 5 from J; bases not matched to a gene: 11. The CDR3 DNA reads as TGTGCCAGCAGCGCCAGGACAGGTGCATTGTATGGCTACACCTTC. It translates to CASSARTGALYGYTF.

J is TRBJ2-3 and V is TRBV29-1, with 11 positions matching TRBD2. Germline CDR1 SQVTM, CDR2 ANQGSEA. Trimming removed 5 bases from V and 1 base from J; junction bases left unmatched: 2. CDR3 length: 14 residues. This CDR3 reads CSVLAGGRTDTQYF. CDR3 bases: TGCAGCGTTCTAGCGGGAGGTCGCACAGATACGCAGTATTTT.

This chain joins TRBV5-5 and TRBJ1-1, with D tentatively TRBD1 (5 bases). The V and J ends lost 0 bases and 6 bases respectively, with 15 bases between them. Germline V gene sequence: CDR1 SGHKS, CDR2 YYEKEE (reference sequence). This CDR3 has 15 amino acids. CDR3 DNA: TGTGCCAGCAGCTTGGGGTGGGGGGTAAGGGCTGAAGCTTTCTTT. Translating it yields CASSLGWGVRAEAFF.

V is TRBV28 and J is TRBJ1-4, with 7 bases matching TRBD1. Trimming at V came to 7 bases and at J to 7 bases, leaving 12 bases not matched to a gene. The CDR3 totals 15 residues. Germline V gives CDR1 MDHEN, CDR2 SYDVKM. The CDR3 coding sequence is TGTGCCAGCATCTCACCAGGGGGGCCGGGTGAAAAACTGTTTTTT. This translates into CASISPGGPGEKLFF. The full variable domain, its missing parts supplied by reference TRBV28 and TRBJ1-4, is DVKVTQSSRYLVKRTGEKVFLECVQDMDHENMFWYRQDPGLGLRLIYFSYDVKMKEKGDIPEGYSVSREKKERFSLILESASTNQTSMYLCASISPGGPGEKLFFGSGTQLSVL.

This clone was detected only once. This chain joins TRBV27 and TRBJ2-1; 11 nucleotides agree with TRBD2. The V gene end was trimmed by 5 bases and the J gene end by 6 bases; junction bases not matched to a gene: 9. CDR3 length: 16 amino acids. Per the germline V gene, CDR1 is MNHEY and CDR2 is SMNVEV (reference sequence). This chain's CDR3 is CASSPIAGGLSNEQFF. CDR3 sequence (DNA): TGTGCCAGCAGTCCCATAGCGGGAGGGTTGTCCAATGAGCAGTTCTTC.

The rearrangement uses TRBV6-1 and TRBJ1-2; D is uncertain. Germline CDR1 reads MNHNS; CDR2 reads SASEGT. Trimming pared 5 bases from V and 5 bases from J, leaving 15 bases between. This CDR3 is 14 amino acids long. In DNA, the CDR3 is TGTGCCAGCAGTTCCCGGACTAGAGGGTATGGCTACACCTTC. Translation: CASSSRTRGYGYTF.

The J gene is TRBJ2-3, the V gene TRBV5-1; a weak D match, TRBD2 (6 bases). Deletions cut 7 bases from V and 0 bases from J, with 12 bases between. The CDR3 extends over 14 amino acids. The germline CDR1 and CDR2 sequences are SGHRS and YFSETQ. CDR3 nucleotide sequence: TGCGCCAGCGTATCCGGGACTAGCACAGATACGCAGTATTTT. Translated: CASVSGTSTDTQYF.

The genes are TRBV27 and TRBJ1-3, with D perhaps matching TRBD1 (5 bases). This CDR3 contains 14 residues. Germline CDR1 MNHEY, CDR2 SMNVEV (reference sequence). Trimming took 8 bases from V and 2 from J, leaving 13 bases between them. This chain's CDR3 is CASGGRGAGNTIYF. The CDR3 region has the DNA TGTGCCAGCGGGGGGAGGGGCGCTGGAAACACCATATATTTT.

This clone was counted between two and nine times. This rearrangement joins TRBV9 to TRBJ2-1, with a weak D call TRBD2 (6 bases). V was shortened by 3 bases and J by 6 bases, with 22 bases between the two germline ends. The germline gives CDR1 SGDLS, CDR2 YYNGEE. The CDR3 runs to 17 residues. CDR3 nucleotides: TGTGCCAGCAGCGCCACTGGGGACTCCCTTTTTCTCAATGAGCAGTTCTTC. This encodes CASSATGDSLFLNEQFF.

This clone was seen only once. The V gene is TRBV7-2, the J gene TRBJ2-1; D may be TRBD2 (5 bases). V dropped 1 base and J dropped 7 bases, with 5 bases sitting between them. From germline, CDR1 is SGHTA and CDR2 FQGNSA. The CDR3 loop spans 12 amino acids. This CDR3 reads CASSLERNEQFF. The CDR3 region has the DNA TGTGCCAGCAGCTTAGAGCGGAATGAGCAGTTCTTC.

The CDR3 is CASSLEGRGVRSRTEAFF. The CDR3 nucleotides read TGCGCCAGCAGCTTGGAAGGCAGGGGGGTCCGGTCGAGGACTGAAGCTTTCTTT. The chain carries TRBV5-1 and TRBJ1-1; 7 bases are shared with TRBD1. Germline-derived CDR1 and CDR2 are SGHRS and YFSETQ. This CDR3 region has 18 residues. After removal of 0 bases from V and 5 bases from J, the junction contained 16 bases not matched to a gene.

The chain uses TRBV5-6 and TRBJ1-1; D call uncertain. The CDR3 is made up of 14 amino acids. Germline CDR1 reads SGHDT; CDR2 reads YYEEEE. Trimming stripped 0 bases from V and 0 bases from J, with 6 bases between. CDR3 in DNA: TGTGCCAGCAGCTTGGCAGGCATGAACACTGAAGCTTTCTTT. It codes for CASSLAGMNTEAFF.

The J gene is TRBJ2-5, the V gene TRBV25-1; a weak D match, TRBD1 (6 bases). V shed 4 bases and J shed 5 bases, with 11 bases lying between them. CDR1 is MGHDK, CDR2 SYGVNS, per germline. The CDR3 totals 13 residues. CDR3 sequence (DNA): TGTGCCAGCAGTGGGGGGCGCCGGGAGACCCAGTACTTC. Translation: CASSGGRRETQYF.

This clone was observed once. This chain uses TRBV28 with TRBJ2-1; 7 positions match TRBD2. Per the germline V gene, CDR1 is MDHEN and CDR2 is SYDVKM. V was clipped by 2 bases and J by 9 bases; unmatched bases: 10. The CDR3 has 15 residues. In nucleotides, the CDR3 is TGTGCCAGCAGTTTAAGCGGGATTCGGATTTTTGAGCAGTTCTTC. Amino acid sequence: CASSLSGIRIFEQFF.

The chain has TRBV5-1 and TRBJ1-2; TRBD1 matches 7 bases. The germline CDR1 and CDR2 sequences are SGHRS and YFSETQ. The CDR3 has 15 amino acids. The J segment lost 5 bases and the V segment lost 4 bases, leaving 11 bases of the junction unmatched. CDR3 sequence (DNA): TGCGCCAGCAGCCCGACAGGGATTACCCCGTATGGCTACACCTTC. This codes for CASSPTGITPYGYTF.

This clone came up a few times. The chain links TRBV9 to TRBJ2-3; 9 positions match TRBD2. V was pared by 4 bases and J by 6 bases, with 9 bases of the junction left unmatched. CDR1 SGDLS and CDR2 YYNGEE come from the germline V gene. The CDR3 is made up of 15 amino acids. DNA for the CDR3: TGTGCCAGCAGCCCCCGACTAGCGGAGGCGGATACGCAGTATTTT. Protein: CASSPRLAEADTQYF.

The CDR3 sequence is CASRTGVSGTEAFF. For the CDR3, the DNA is TGCGCCTCTCGTACAGGGGTTAGTGGCACTGAAGCTTTCTTT. The chain recombines TRBV5-1 with TRBJ1-1; TRBD1 matches at 7 bases. Germline trimming cut 10 bases from V and 4 bases from J; bases unmatched to any gene: 13. The CDR3 covers 14 residues. Germline lookup yields CDR1 SGHRS and CDR2 YFSETQ.

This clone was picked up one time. Written as DNA, the CDR3 is TGTGCCAGCACAGGGGGTCATGAGCAGTTCTTC. Translated, it gives CASTGGHEQFF. The chain employs TRBV6-5 and TRBJ2-1, with TRBD1 matching 7 bases. The germline V gene has CDR1 MNHEY and CDR2 SVGAGI. The V and J ends lost 7 bases and 8 bases, in that order; junction bases with no gene match: 2. This CDR3 has 11 amino acids.

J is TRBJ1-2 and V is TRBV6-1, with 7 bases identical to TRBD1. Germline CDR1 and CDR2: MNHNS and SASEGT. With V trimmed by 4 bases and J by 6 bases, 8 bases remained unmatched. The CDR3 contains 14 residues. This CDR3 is CASSATRGFDGYTF. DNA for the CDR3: TGTGCCAGCAGTGCTACCAGGGGGTTCGATGGCTACACCTTC.

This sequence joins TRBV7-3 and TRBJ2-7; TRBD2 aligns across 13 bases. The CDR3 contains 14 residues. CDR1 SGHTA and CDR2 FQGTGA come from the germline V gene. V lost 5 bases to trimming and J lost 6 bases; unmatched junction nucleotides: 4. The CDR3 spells CASSPGLAGAEQYF. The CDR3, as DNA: TGTGCCAGCAGCCCCGGACTAGCGGGAGCCGAGCAGTACTTC.

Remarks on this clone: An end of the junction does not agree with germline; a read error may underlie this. CDR3 residues: CASGGATIF. In nucleotides, the CDR3 is TGTGCCAGCGGGGGGGCCACAATCTTC. The chain is built from TRBV28 and TRBJ1-2, with D perhaps TRBD1 (6 bases). CDR1 is MDHEN, CDR2 SYDVKM, per germline. CDR3 size: 9 residues.